The entry below describes one T cell receptor (beta chain). No antigen is known for it. This sample was included in a study of shared clonotypes between healthy human individuals. All of the donors resided in Nashville, Tennessee, and each was a Caucasian adult. In replicate PCRs of sorted subsets, approximately 210 ng DNA, approximately 30,000 T cell genomes, was used. Here immunoSEQ multiplex PCR was the method, and the copy in TCRdb shows in-frame clones only, minus some. Of about 110,000 clones listed, roughly 70% were seen once; the top ten hold 24%. General study findings and limits: As a rule, naive subsets had a larger estimated richness than memory subsets. The represented genetic and exposure-history diversity was limited by the small number of donors.

Germline V gene data show CDR1 as MDHEN and CDR2 as SYDVKM. The CDR3 is 15 amino acids. Trimming pared 0 bases from V and 0 bases from J, leaving 6 bases between. Sequenced sample: memory CD8+ T cells sorted from blood. Documented subset: CD45RO+ cells pooled with CCR7-negative TemRA cells. The origin of this receptor is a woman under 40 in good health. V gene TRBV28 combines with J gene TRBJ2-1; maybe TRBD2 (5 bases). CDR3 in DNA: TGTGCCAGCAGTTTATGGGGGAGCTCCTACAATGAGCAGTTCTTC. This translates into CASSLWGSSYNEQFF.